This T cell receptor (beta chain) was captured by sequencing in a study of early T cells in non-severe SARS-CoV-2 infection. Study background: Whole-blood bulk RNA, unsorted, was sequenced, and chains were unpaired.

This clonotype was seen repeatedly, ten times or more. Its specificity is not known. Study-wide results and limits: Matches to VDJdb favored anti-spike CD8 responses and missed private and CD4 specificities.

Individual cDNA molecules carried attached unique molecular identifiers. TCRdb reprocessed the 5' RACE reads with MiXCR, giving one entry per CDR3 protein. The sample has fewer than 55,000 distinct CDR3 sequences; around 6.1% are singletons. This TCR was recovered from an adult who was a healthcare worker with PCR-confirmed SARS-CoV-2 infection or an uninfected control (not recorded which). The source material was whole blood, sampled at baseline.

The CDR3 DNA follows: TGTGCCACCAGCTGGACACCCGACTCTGGAAACACCATATATTTT. Amino acid sequence: CATSWTPDSGNTIYF. The chain couples TRBV15 to TRBJ1-3; maybe TRBD1 (5 bases). This CDR3 has 15 residues. Germline assignment: CDR1 LNHNV and CDR2 YYDKDF (reference sequence). V gave up 5 bases and J gave up 0 bases, with 11 bases separating them.